This is a list of T cell receptor beta chains from one sample in a study of blood T cells in healthy people across ages. TCRdb used MiXCR to reprocess the 5' RACE reads, holding one entry per CDR3 protein. The table lists hundreds of thousands of distinct CDR3 sequences, less than 25% of them singletons. These data were likewise used in another study, on T cells of mothers and their children.

Sequenced material: blood. The receptors here all came from a boy aged 10-17 years in good health. Both conserved end residues are part of each CDR3. Each record gives: CDR3 DNA, CDR3 protein, V gene, clone size, D gene, J gene. The D gene is left open where the match is weak. Only some rows state a clone size, as once, few, many or a class for expanded clones.

cdr3_nt: TGTGCCAGTAGTATTGAGCGGTCAAACACCGGGGAGCTGTTTTTT
cdr3_aa: CASSIERSNTGELFF
v_call: TRBV19
clone_size: NA
d_call: NA
j_call: TRBJ2-2

cdr3_nt: TGCAGCGTTGAAGCAGGGGGCCGGGGCTACACCTTC
cdr3_aa: CSVEAGGRGYTF
v_call: TRBV29-1
clone_size: few
d_call: TRBD1
j_call: TRBJ1-2

cdr3_nt: TGTGCCACCAGTCCAGACCGCTCCTACAATGAGCAGTTCTTC
cdr3_aa: CATSPDRSYNEQFF
v_call: TRBV24-1
clone_size: NA
d_call: NA
j_call: TRBJ2-1

cdr3_nt: TGTGCCAGCAGTTTCGCAGGGCCCGAAGATACGCAGTATTTT
cdr3_aa: CASSFAGPEDTQYF
v_call: TRBV27
clone_size: few
d_call: NA
j_call: TRBJ2-3

cdr3_nt: TGTACCAGCTCACCACCCGAACTTAGGAACACTGAAGCTTTCTTT
cdr3_aa: CTSSPPELRNTEAFF
v_call: TRBV18
clone_size: few
d_call: NA
j_call: TRBJ1-1

cdr3_nt: TGTGCCATCAAATTTGCAGGCGTGGACACTGAAGCTTTCTTT
cdr3_aa: CAIKFAGVDTEAFF
v_call: TRBV10-3
clone_size: NA
d_call: NA
j_call: TRBJ1-1

cdr3_nt: TGTGCCAGCAGTACGGGCGGACGGACTATGAACACTGAAGCTTTCTTT
cdr3_aa: CASSTGGRTMNTEAFF
v_call: TRBV6-2/TRBV6-3
clone_size: few
d_call: NA
j_call: TRBJ1-1

cdr3_nt: TGTGCCAGCAGTGAACGACAGAACACAGATACGCAGTATTTT
cdr3_aa: CASSERQNTDTQYF
v_call: TRBV25-1
clone_size: NA
d_call: NA
j_call: TRBJ2-3

cdr3_nt: TGTGCCAGCAGCTCGTCCCGGGGGCAGTTCTTC
cdr3_aa: CASSSSRGQFF
v_call: TRBV5-6
clone_size: NA
d_call: NA
j_call: TRBJ2-1

cdr3_nt: TGCAGTGCTAGAATCACAGATACGCAGTATTTT
cdr3_aa: CSARITDTQYF
v_call: TRBV20-1
clone_size: few
d_call: NA
j_call: TRBJ2-3

cdr3_nt: TGCGCCAGCAGCTTGGTGAGGACTAACTCCTACAATGAGCAGTTCTTC
cdr3_aa: CASSLVRTNSYNEQFF
v_call: TRBV5-1
clone_size: few
d_call: NA
j_call: TRBJ2-1

cdr3_nt: TGTGCCAGCAGCTTAACAGCGGGAGTTGTGGAGACCCAGTACTTC
cdr3_aa: CASSLTAGVVETQYF
v_call: TRBV7-9
clone_size: NA
d_call: TRBD2
j_call: TRBJ2-5

cdr3_nt: TGCAGCGTTGACCCAGGTGGAGCCGGCACCGGGGAGCTGTTTTTT
cdr3_aa: CSVDPGGAGTGELFF
v_call: TRBV29-1
clone_size: once
d_call: NA
j_call: TRBJ2-2

cdr3_nt: TGTGCCACTTCAAGGACAGCGGGACAGGCCGGGGAGCTGTTTTTT
cdr3_aa: CATSRTAGQAGELFF
v_call: TRBV6-5
clone_size: few
d_call: NA
j_call: TRBJ2-2

cdr3_nt: TGTGCCAGCAGTTACTACTACCAAGAGACCCAGTACTTC
cdr3_aa: CASSYYYQETQYF
v_call: TRBV6-6
clone_size: few
d_call: NA
j_call: TRBJ2-5

cdr3_nt: TGTGCCAGCAGTTACGTTAGGGAGGATACTGAAGCTTTCTTT
cdr3_aa: CASSYVREDTEAFF
v_call: TRBV6-2/TRBV6-3
clone_size: NA
d_call: NA
j_call: TRBJ1-1

cdr3_nt: TGTGCCAGCAGCGCTAGCGGGATCATAGGAGAGACCCAGTACTTC
cdr3_aa: CASSASGIIGETQYF
v_call: TRBV7-2
clone_size: NA
d_call: TRBD2
j_call: TRBJ2-5

cdr3_nt: TGTGCCAGCAGCCAAGAGGTCAGGGTCAACACCGGGGAGCTGTTTTTT
cdr3_aa: CASSQEVRVNTGELFF
v_call: TRBV14
clone_size: few
d_call: NA
j_call: TRBJ2-2

cdr3_nt: TGCGCCAGCAACGGACAGGCCGGGGAGCTGTTTTTT
cdr3_aa: CASNGQAGELFF
v_call: TRBV5-1
clone_size: few
d_call: TRBD1
j_call: TRBJ2-2

cdr3_nt: TGTGCCAGCAGTTTAACCGCGAACACCGGGGAGCTGTTTTTT
cdr3_aa: CASSLTANTGELFF
v_call: TRBV12-3/TRBV12-4
clone_size: many
d_call: NA
j_call: TRBJ2-2

cdr3_nt: TGCAGTGCTAGAGATCCAGGGGATGCTGGGGCCAACGTCCTGACTTTC
cdr3_aa: CSARDPGDAGANVLTF
v_call: TRBV20-1
clone_size: NA
d_call: NA
j_call: TRBJ2-6

cdr3_nt: TGTGCCAGCAGCGTAGAGTACCCGGATACGCAGTATTTT
cdr3_aa: CASSVEYPDTQYF
v_call: TRBV9
clone_size: NA
d_call: NA
j_call: TRBJ2-3

cdr3_nt: TGTGCCAGCAGTTCCCAGGTGGCCTCCTACAATGAGCAGTTCTTC
cdr3_aa: CASSSQVASYNEQFF
v_call: TRBV28
clone_size: NA
d_call: NA
j_call: TRBJ2-1

cdr3_nt: TGTGCCAGCAGTTACACCGTCAGCTCCTACGAGCAGTACTTC
cdr3_aa: CASSYTVSSYEQYF
v_call: TRBV6-5
clone_size: few
d_call: NA
j_call: TRBJ2-7

cdr3_nt: TGTGCCAGCAGCGGAAACTTGGGACAGGGGCTAGGAGAGCAGTACTTC
cdr3_aa: CASSGNLGQGLGEQYF
v_call: TRBV7-9
clone_size: few
d_call: TRBD1
j_call: TRBJ2-7

cdr3_nt: TGCGCCAGCAGCCAAGATAGCGGGGTGGGGACCTACGAGCAGTACTTC
cdr3_aa: CASSQDSGVGTYEQYF
v_call: TRBV4-3
clone_size: few
d_call: TRBD2
j_call: TRBJ2-7

cdr3_nt: TGTGCCAGCAGCTCCTACAGGGCTGATCAGCCCCAGCATTTT
cdr3_aa: CASSSYRADQPQHF
v_call: TRBV7-2
clone_size: NA
d_call: NA
j_call: TRBJ1-5

cdr3_nt: TGTGCCGGCAGCTTAAGCCTCTCGGGTAATTCACCCCTCCACTTT
cdr3_aa: CAGSLSLSGNSPLHF
v_call: TRBV11-2
clone_size: NA
d_call: NA
j_call: TRBJ1-6

cdr3_nt: TGCAGCGTAAGGCAGGGGAGTAATCAGCCCCAGCATTTT
cdr3_aa: CSVRQGSNQPQHF
v_call: TRBV29-1
clone_size: NA
d_call: NA
j_call: TRBJ1-5

cdr3_nt: TGTGCCAGCAGCCAAGATTCCTGGACACCGTACAATGAGCAGTTCTTC
cdr3_aa: CASSQDSWTPYNEQFF
v_call: TRBV3-1
clone_size: few
d_call: NA
j_call: TRBJ2-1

cdr3_nt: TGTGCCTGCACCCAGCCCATCACGGCAGGCTACACCTTC
cdr3_aa: CACTQPITAGYTF
v_call: TRBV28
clone_size: NA
d_call: NA
j_call: TRBJ1-2

cdr3_nt: TGCGCCAGCAGCCAGTTGGGGCAGGGGAAGAACGAGCAGTACTTC
cdr3_aa: CASSQLGQGKNEQYF
v_call: TRBV4-3
clone_size: few
d_call: NA
j_call: TRBJ2-7

cdr3_nt: TGTGCCAGCAGTGGAGAGGGCGGGGGGTTCTACAATGAGCAGTTCTTC
cdr3_aa: CASSGEGGGFYNEQFF
v_call: TRBV6-2/TRBV6-3
clone_size: few
d_call: TRBD2
j_call: TRBJ2-1

cdr3_nt: TGCGCCAGCAGCCCCACCGGGACTAGCGGCCAAGAGACCCAGTACTTC
cdr3_aa: CASSPTGTSGQETQYF
v_call: TRBV4-3
clone_size: NA
d_call: TRBD2
j_call: TRBJ2-5

cdr3_nt: TGCAGTGCAAAGCTAGCGGCAGACAATGAGCAGTTCTTC
cdr3_aa: CSAKLAADNEQFF
v_call: TRBV20-1
clone_size: few
d_call: TRBD2
j_call: TRBJ2-1

cdr3_nt: TGCGCCAGCAGCCAAGATCTACCGATAGGGGAAAGGACGCAGTATTTT
cdr3_aa: CASSQDLPIGERTQYF
v_call: TRBV4-3
clone_size: NA
d_call: NA
j_call: TRBJ2-3

cdr3_nt: TGTGCCAGCAGCGACGACAGGACCTACGAGCAGTACTTC
cdr3_aa: CASSDDRTYEQYF
v_call: TRBV5-6
clone_size: NA
d_call: NA
j_call: TRBJ2-7

cdr3_nt: TGTGCCAGCAGCTTATCAGGCGAGATGGATACGCAGTATTTT
cdr3_aa: CASSLSGEMDTQYF
v_call: TRBV13
clone_size: NA
d_call: NA
j_call: TRBJ2-3

cdr3_nt: TGTGCCAGCAGCTTTCCCGGCCCCGTCTACAATGAGCAGTTCTTC
cdr3_aa: CASSFPGPVYNEQFF
v_call: TRBV7-2
clone_size: NA
d_call: NA
j_call: TRBJ2-1

cdr3_nt: TGTGCCAGCAGCGTAGCGCGGGATATCAAAGATACGCAGTATTTT
cdr3_aa: CASSVARDIKDTQYF
v_call: TRBV9
clone_size: once
d_call: NA
j_call: TRBJ2-3

cdr3_nt: TGTGCCAGCAGCCGGAACTTCGGGAACGAGCAGTACTTC
cdr3_aa: CASSRNFGNEQYF
v_call: TRBV7-9
clone_size: NA
d_call: NA
j_call: TRBJ2-7

cdr3_nt: TGTGCCAGCAGTTTTTTGGAAACCACCTACGAGCAGTACTTC
cdr3_aa: CASSFLETTYEQYF
v_call: TRBV27
clone_size: NA
d_call: NA
j_call: TRBJ2-7